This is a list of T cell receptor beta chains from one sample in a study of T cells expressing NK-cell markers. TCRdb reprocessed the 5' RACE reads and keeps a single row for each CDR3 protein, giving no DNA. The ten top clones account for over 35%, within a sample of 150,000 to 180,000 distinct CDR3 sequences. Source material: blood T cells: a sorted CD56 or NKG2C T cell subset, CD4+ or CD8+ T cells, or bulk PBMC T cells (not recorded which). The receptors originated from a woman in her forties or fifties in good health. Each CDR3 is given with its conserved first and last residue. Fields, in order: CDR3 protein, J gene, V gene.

CATGPHQGQGFYNEQFF	TRBJ2-1	TRBV2
CASSPPRTGCAFF	TRBJ1-1	TRBV4-2
CASSQSPADTQYF	TRBJ2-3	TRBV3-1
CATSDAGTGGEQYF	TRBJ2-7	TRBV24-1
CASRMASSMEDEQFF	TRBJ2-1	TRBV2
CASSLVTLTGFNQPQHF	TRBJ1-5	TRBV7-9
CASDPGDSNADTQYF	TRBJ2-3	TRBV28
CASRSIPYGYTF	TRBJ1-2	TRBV19
CSATPGGVYKNEQFF	TRBJ2-1	TRBV20-1
CASSLDAGSIYTDTQYF	TRBJ2-3	TRBV11-2
CASSGGILANEQYF	TRBJ2-7	TRBV9
CASGRGDLVTYNEQFF	TRBJ2-1	TRBV6-1
CATLGGGQSEQYF	TRBJ2-7	TRBV12-3/TRBV12-4
CAISEPTSGRTDTQYF	TRBJ2-3	TRBV10-3
CATSQGAQETQYF	TRBJ2-5	TRBV24-1
CATSELDFSEQFF	TRBJ2-1	TRBV24-1
CATSSRYNEQFF	TRBJ2-1	TRBV24-1
CASSFPGKYDKNIQYF	TRBJ2-4	TRBV12-3/TRBV12-4
CASSRAGPDTGELFF	TRBJ2-2	TRBV7-9
CASSQDEGNYGYTF	TRBJ1-2	TRBV4-1
CASSQYYEQYF	TRBJ2-7	TRBV7-9
CASILGGALAKNIQYF	TRBJ2-4	TRBV5-1
CATSDNIRGGPPQETQYF	TRBJ2-5	TRBV24-1
CASSPGTSPQETQYF	TRBJ2-5	TRBV4-1
CASSTIGLASNEQFF	TRBJ2-1	TRBV12-3/TRBV12-4
CASSPPETGQAFF	TRBJ1-1	TRBV19
CASSPSISYDTQYF	TRBJ2-3	TRBV12-3/TRBV12-4
CASSRGDGYTF	TRBJ1-2	TRBV6-5
CASRTGFSSSDGYTF	TRBJ1-2	TRBV27
CASSSPNSGSNEQFF	TRBJ2-1	TRBV5-1
CASSYLAGEQYF	TRBJ2-7	TRBV6-5
CSASPSEPYEQYF	TRBJ2-7	TRBV20-1
CASSPPAADTQYF	TRBJ2-3	TRBV11-2
CASSIQGSYEQYF	TRBJ2-7	TRBV5-6
CASSLARGSDEQYF	TRBJ2-7	TRBV7-2
CASIGGGLARNEQFF	TRBJ2-1	TRBV12-3/TRBV12-4
CSARDFLDPGDEQYF	TRBJ2-7	TRBV20-1